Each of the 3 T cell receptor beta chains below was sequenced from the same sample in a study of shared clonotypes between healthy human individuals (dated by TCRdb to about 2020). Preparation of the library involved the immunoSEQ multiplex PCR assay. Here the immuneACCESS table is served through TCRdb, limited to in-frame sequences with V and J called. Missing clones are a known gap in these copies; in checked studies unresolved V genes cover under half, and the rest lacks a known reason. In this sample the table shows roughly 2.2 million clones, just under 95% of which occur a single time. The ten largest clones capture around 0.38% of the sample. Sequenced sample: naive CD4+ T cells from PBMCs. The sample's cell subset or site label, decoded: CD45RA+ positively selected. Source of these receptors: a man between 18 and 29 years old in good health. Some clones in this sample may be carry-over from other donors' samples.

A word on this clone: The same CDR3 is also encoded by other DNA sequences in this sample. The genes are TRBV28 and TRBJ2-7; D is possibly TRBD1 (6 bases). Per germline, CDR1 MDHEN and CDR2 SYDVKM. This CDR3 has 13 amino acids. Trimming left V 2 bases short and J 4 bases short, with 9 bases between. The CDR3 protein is CASSLGQGYEQYF. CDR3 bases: TGTGCCAGCAGTTTAGGTCAGGGGTACGAGCAGTACTTC.

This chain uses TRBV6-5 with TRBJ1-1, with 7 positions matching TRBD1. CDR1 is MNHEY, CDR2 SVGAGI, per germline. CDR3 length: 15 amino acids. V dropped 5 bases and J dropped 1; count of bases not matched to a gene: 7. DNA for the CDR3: TGTGCCAGCAGTCCACCGGGACAGCCGAACACTGAAGCTTTCTTT. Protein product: CASSPPGQPNTEAFF.

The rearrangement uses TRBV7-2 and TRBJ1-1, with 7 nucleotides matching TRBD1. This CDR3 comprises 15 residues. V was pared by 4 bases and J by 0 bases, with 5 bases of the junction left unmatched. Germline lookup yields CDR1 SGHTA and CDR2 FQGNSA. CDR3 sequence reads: CASSYHRGMNTEAFF. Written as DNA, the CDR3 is TGTGCCAGCAGCTATCACAGGGGTATGAACACTGAAGCTTTCTTT.